This T cell receptor (beta chain) was captured in a study of OX40 agonist ivuxolimab in advanced cancers. Study overall: Cohort: about 82% men, mean age around 55, aged about 20 to 90. Study-wide results and limits: By week 6 at 0.1 to 3.0 mg/kg, blood CD4+ and CD8+ T cells had expanded clonally. Expansion of clones was among the lowest in partial responders at 0.1-3.0 mg/kg. There were, on average, more expanded clones in CD8+ T cells than in CD4+.

As regards this clone: Its target is unknown.

The repertoire was sequenced with immunoSEQ multiplex PCR; TCRdb's copy has only in-frame clones and lacks some. This table has tens of thousands of clones, just over 85% appearing once. Germline V lookup: CDR1 SGHAT, CDR2 FQNNGV. The length of the CDR3 is 11 residues. V lost 5 bases, J lost 0 bases, and 2 bases lay in between. The material sequenced was CD4+ or CD8+ T cells sorted from blood, taken in a trial of the OX40 agonist ivuxolimab. The V gene is TRBV11-2, the J gene TRBJ2-7; D not resolved. The TCR originated in an adult with an advanced solid tumor such as melanoma, head and neck, liver or kidney cancer. For the CDR3, the DNA is TGTGCCAGCAGCCCCTCCTACGAGCAGTACTTC. Its protein is CASSPSYEQYF.